This TCR beta chain was retrieved from a study of PD-1 blockade in classical Hodgkin lymphoma. Whole-study results and caveats: At baseline, newly diagnosed patients reportedly showed less TCR diversity than healthy donors.

The data were produced by immunoSEQ multiplex PCR, yet TCRdb's version contains in-frame clones alone and is incomplete. The sample records 90,000 to 100,000 clones, around 80% being singletons. This CDR3 comprises 15 residues. The J segment lost 11 bases and the V segment lost 9 bases, leaving 21 bases of the junction unmatched. The V gene's germline CDR1 is SGHTA and CDR2 FQGNSA. Time point specified: cycle 4 day 1 (C4D1), after more than five weeks of nivolumab. Each patient's relapse followed autologous stem cell transplantation, and brentuximab vedotin exposure varied. Worth noting for this clone: The antigen remains unidentified.

The V call is TRBV7-2, the J call TRBJ1-2; TRBD1 matches 7 bases. Sequenced here: peripheral blood mononuclear cells (PBMCs), sampled before the fourth cycle of nivolumab. The sequence was collected from a human donor with classical Hodgkin lymphoma. CDR3 region: CASTREGTARRAYTF. For the CDR3, the DNA is TGTGCCAGTACTAGGGAAGGGACAGCCCGAAGGGCTTACACCTTC.